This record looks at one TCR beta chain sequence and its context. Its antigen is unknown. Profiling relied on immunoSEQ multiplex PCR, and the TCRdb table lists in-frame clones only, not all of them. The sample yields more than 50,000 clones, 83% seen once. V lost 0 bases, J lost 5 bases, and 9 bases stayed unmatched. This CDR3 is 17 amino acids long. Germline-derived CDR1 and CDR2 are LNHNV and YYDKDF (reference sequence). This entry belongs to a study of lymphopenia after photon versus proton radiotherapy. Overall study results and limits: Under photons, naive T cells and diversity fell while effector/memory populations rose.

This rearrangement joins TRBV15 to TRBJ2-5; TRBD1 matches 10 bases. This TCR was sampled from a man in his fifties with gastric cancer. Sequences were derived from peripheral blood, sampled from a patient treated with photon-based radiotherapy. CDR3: CATSRDGTGATGETQYF. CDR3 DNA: TGTGCCACCAGCAGAGATGGGACAGGGGCGACAGGGGAGACCCAGTACTTC.